The rows below give T cell receptor beta chains drawn from one sample of a study of blood T cell repertoires in COVID-19. The assay was immunoSEQ multiplex PCR, and TCRdb's table has in-frame clones only and misses some. Of some 55,000 clones in the sample, 90% are singletons; the top ten hold about 7.7%. Sequenced sample: peripheral blood. Receptor source: a woman in her 40s with active COVID-19. The CDR3 runs from the conserved cysteine through the conserved F or W. A D gene is named only where the DNA matches it firmly. The size field is filled for only some rows; it gives once, few, many or a size class.

V gene,D gene,clone size,J gene,CDR3 protein,CDR3 DNA
TRBV18,TRBD1,.,TRBJ1-1,CASTGGVGNTEAFF,TGTGCCAGCACAGGGGGGGTCGGGAACACTGAAGCTTTCTTT
TRBV7-9,.,few,TRBJ1-5,CASSLAHGQRYSNQPQHF,TGTGCCAGCAGCTTAGCGCATGGACAACGATATAGCAATCAGCCCCAGCATTTT
TRBV19,.,.,TRBJ2-1,CASSNQQGTNNEQFF,TGTGCCAGTAGTAATCAACAGGGAACCAACAATGAGCAGTTCTTC
TRBV7-2,.,.,TRBJ2-3,CASSSRRATDTQYF,TGTGCCAGCAGCTCCCGGAGAGCAACAGATACGCAGTATTTT
TRBV5-5,TRBD1,.,TRBJ2-7,CASSLRTGGRFHEQYF,TGTGCCAGCAGCTTAAGGACAGGGGGCAGATTTCACGAGCAGTACTTC
TRBV11-3,.,.,TRBJ2-5,CASSLARSSQETQYF,TGTGCCAGCAGCTTGGCCCGGAGTAGCCAAGAGACCCAGTACTTC
TRBV6-5,TRBD2,.,TRBJ2-7,CASSTSGGNYEQYF,TGTGCCAGCAGTACTAGCGGGGGAAACTACGAGCAGTACTTC
TRBV5-6,.,.,TRBJ1-2,CASSPLRMTGNYGYTF,TGTGCCAGCAGCCCTCTACGCATGACGGGAAACTATGGCTACACCTTC
TRBV4-1,TRBD1,.,TRBJ1-5,CASSPGQGTLEQPQHF,TGCGCCAGCAGCCCCGGACAGGGGACACTTGAGCAGCCCCAGCATTTT
TRBV4-2,TRBD1,.,TRBJ2-7,CASSQEASGQGPYEQYF,TGTGCCAGCAGCCAAGAAGCCTCGGGACAGGGGCCCTACGAGCAGTACTTC
TRBV7-3,.,.,TRBJ2-1,CASSPRDSNYNEQFF,TGTGCCAGCAGCCCCCGGGACTCGAACTACAATGAGCAGTTCTTC